This T cell receptor (beta chain) came from a study of blood T cell repertoires in COVID-19 (TCRdb year 2020). Looking at the study overall: The collaborator samples originated in the United States, Italy and Spain and spanned the acute and convalescent phases of COVID-19. The prospective study material was composed of cDNA or gDNA derived from T cells, B-cell-depleted T cells, or PBMCs. Where available, HLA class I and class II types were taken from metadata supplied by the sample provider and were not determined by assay-based typing. Deeply sampled blood TCRbeta repertoires from subjects exposed to, actively infected with, or recovered from COVID-19 were included in the dataset. The repertoires were released in a freely available public database intended as a resource for research on the immune response to SARS-CoV-2. The sample metadata nearly always contained a de-identified subject ID, COVID-19 status, age in years and sex. The samples were drawn from the first 160 participants of the ongoing ImmuneRACE study and from some 1,300 subjects provided by 6 global collaborators. What the work shows at the level of the full study, not this receptor alone: Clinical and demographic metadata were provided uncurated, with the amount varying by source and participant.

At one collaborating source in Seattle, patients were enrolled during active infection and were followed longitudinally through the course of disease. The collaborating institutions used their own protocols to collect whole blood in K2EDTA tubes. Collaborator samples were shipped for TCRbeta analysis as frozen whole blood, isolated PBMCs, or DNA extracted from either sample type. A note on this clone: Its antigen is still unknown. One base away there is no much larger clone; base qualities are not given.

TCRbeta CDR3 regions were amplified from genomic DNA by means of the immunoSEQ Assay, a bias-controlled multiplex PCR. In the original analysis: The number of nucleated cells in each sample was estimated from the amplification of reference gene primers within the assay. Sequence reads were collapsed and filtered to measure the absolute abundance of every unique TCRbeta CDR3 rearrangement. Productive Simpson clonality was computed per sample as the square root of Simpson's diversity index over productive rearrangements. TCRdb retrieved this table from immuneACCESS and kept in-frame rearrangements only. Not all clones are present; in checked studies, unresolved V genes account for under half, and no reason is known for the remainder. D and trimming come from the DNA, and the V and J calls and clone size come from that table. This sample comprises under 550,000 clones, around nine tenths of them detected only once. Of the sample, 0.65% to 1% falls within the top ten clones.

The TCR was taken from a man aged 18 to 30 with COVID-19, enrolled during active disease. The sample comprised peripheral blood.

CDR3 loop: CASSQDPGPGVTQYF. The DNA sequence is given as TGTGCCAGCAGCCAAGACCCAGGGCCTGGAGTGACCCAGTACTTC. This chain joins TRBV3-1 (or the pseudogene TRBV3-2) to TRBJ2-5; 5 matching bases give a weak D call of TRBD1. Per the germline V gene (reference sequence), LGHDT is the CDR1 and YNNKEL is the CDR2. Spanning cysteine to phenylalanine, the CDR3 consists of 15 amino acids. The retained sequence is limited to the CDR3, 45 bases, with the frame set at the first base. Trimming at the junction amounts to 0 bases on V and 7 bases on J, and the germline ends lie 15 bases apart.